Following are 26 T cell receptor beta chains from one sample sequenced in a study of shared clonotypes between healthy human individuals. Profiled with immunoSEQ multiplex PCR; TCRdb holds only in-frame clones, not every one. Of roughly 850,000 clones listed, approximately 97% are singletons. Naive CD8 cells lacked CD45RO, underwent positive selection for CCR7 and left out terminally differentiated effector memory CD45RA+ cells. Specimen: naive CD8+ T cells sorted from blood. The receptors come from a man aged 25-40 years in good health.

The rearrangement links TRBV7-6 to TRBJ2-1; D may correspond to TRBD1 or TRBD2 (5 bases each). With 3 bases removed from V and 6 bases from J, the gap between germline ends came to 27 bases. This CDR3 has 19 amino acids. Per the germline V gene, CDR1 is SGHVS and CDR2 is FNYEAQ. The CDR3 is CASSFIRGRVNSAPNEQFF. For the CDR3, the DNA is TGTGCCAGCAGCTTCATTCGGGGCAGGGTTAACTCGGCTCCCAATGAGCAGTTCTTC.

The chain has TRBV5-4 and TRBJ1-4, with D hard to call. V was trimmed by 0 bases and J by 15 bases, leaving 9 bases between them. The germline gives CDR1 SGHNT, CDR2 YYREEE (reference sequence). There are 11 residues in the CDR3. CDR3 in amino acids: CASSLGRRLFF. DNA for the CDR3: TGTGCCAGCAGCTTGGGCAGGAGGTTGTTTTTT.

This sequence joins TRBV5-4 and TRBJ2-3; D is unclear. The germline V and J ends were trimmed by 1 base and 4 bases, with 10 bases remaining between them. Germline lookup yields CDR1 SGHNT and CDR2 YYREEE (reference sequence). The CDR3 consists of 14 residues. The CDR3 here is CASSLRPPSDTQYF. As DNA, the CDR3 is TGTGCCAGCAGCTTGAGGCCTCCTTCAGATACGCAGTATTTT.

The rearrangement joins TRBV2 to TRBJ1-2; D remains ambiguous. Germline V gene lookup returns CDR1 SNHLY and CDR2 FYNNEI. The V and J ends lost 7 bases and 7 bases respectively, with 10 bases between them. The CDR3 has 11 residues. Written as DNA, the CDR3 is TGTGCCAGCATTAGTAGGCTTGGCTACACCTTC. Protein product: CASISRLGYTF.

The chain has TRBV29-1 and TRBJ2-7; 8 bases agree with TRBD2. The V segment lost 3 bases and the J segment 4 bases; nucleotides outside the gene matches: 20. Per germline, CDR1 SQVTM and CDR2 ANQGSEA. This CDR3 has 18 residues. DNA of the CDR3: TGCAGCGTTGATCTGGCACTTGCAGGGGCGGGAGGACATTACGAGCAGTACTTC. Amino acids: CSVDLALAGAGGHYEQYF.

CDR3 bases: TGTGCCAGCAGCGTAAAGGGCGGGGAGCTGTTTTTT. It is translated as CASSVKGGELFF. This chain uses TRBV9 with TRBJ2-2; no clear D. V was clipped by 1 base and J by 7 bases, with 5 bases between them. The CDR3 runs 12 residues. The germline CDR1 and CDR2 sequences are SGDLS and YYNGEE.

The chain uses TRBV4-1 and TRBJ1-4; maybe TRBD1 (5 bases). Germline-derived CDR1 and CDR2 are MGHRA and YSYEKL. V gave up 1 base and J gave up 4 bases, with 13 bases separating them. CDR3 length: 16 residues. In nucleotides, the CDR3 is TGCGCCAGCAGCCAAGTTTATCGGCAGGGTAATGAAAAACTGTTTTTT. It specifies CASSQVYRQGNEKLFF.

The genes are TRBV7-9 and TRBJ2-5, with D tentatively TRBD2 (5 bases). The germline V gene encodes CDR1 SEHNR and CDR2 FQNEAQ (reference sequence). V lost 4 bases, J lost 4 bases, and 13 bases lay in between. The CDR3 is 14 amino acids. The CDR3, as DNA: TGTGCCAGCAGCTCAACGCGGGTACGAGAGACCCAGTACTTC. Amino acid sequence: CASSSTRVRETQYF.

This clone was seen a single time. The chain combines TRBV14 with TRBJ2-3; D is uncertain. Trimming stripped 2 bases from V and 0 bases from J, with 9 bases between. CDR1 SGHDN and CDR2 FVKESK come from the germline V gene. This CDR3 has 15 residues. CDR3: CASSQRRQSTDTQYF. The CDR3 nucleotides read TGTGCCAGCAGCCAAAGACGGCAGAGCACAGATACGCAGTATTTT.

CDR3 sequence: CASSFGGHNQPQHF. CDR3 coding DNA: TGTGCCAGCAGCTTTGGGGGGCACAATCAGCCCCAGCATTTT. The V gene is TRBV5-4, the J gene TRBJ1-5, with D perhaps TRBD1 (6 bases). Trimming left V 2 bases short and J 3 bases short, with 9 bases between. The CDR3 sequence is 14 residues long. Germline lookup yields CDR1 SGHNT and CDR2 YYREEE (reference sequence).

This chain links TRBV10-3 with TRBJ2-7; possibly TRBD1 or TRBD2 for D (7 bases each). V was shortened by 3 bases and J by 6 bases, with 15 bases between the two germline ends. CDR3 size: 14 residues. The germline V gene has CDR1 ENHRY and CDR2 SYGVKD. CDR3 region: CAISDRGGILEQYF. The CDR3 DNA reads TGTGCCATCAGTGACAGGGGGGGGATACTCGAGCAGTACTTC.

The V and J genes are TRBV5-1 and TRBJ2-7; 10 nucleotides match TRBD1. This CDR3 has 14 residues. The germline CDR1 and CDR2 sequences are SGHRS and YFSETQ. V was pared by 8 bases and J by 4 bases, with 9 bases of the junction left unmatched. The CDR3 spells CASTGTGAKYEQYF. The CDR3 coding sequence is TGCGCCAGTACCGGGACAGGGGCAAAATACGAGCAGTACTTC.

In its sample, this clone was seen once. V and J are TRBV5-1 and TRBJ2-5; 7 nucleotides agree with TRBD1. Unmatched junction bases numbered 7, after V lost 4 bases and J lost 1 base. This CDR3 region has 15 residues. Germline V CDR1 and CDR2: SGHRS, YFSETQ. The CDR3 coding sequence is TGCGCCAGCAGCGTAACAGGGGTGGCCCAAGAGACCCAGTACTTC. Translating it yields CASSVTGVAQETQYF.

The rearrangement links TRBV4-1 to TRBJ2-7; 7 bases match TRBD1. The CDR3 contains 14 residues. The V and J ends lost 3 bases and 2 bases, in that order; junction bases with no gene match: 4. CDR1 and CDR2 (germline): MGHRA, YSYEKL. The CDR3 nucleotides read TGCGCCAGCAGCCAGACAGGGAAGGCCTACGAGCAGTACTTC. Its protein is CASSQTGKAYEQYF.

This clone was observed a single time. The rearrangement joins TRBV5-1 to TRBJ2-1; 11 bases match TRBD2. The CDR3 consists of 13 residues. Germline CDR1 reads SGHRS; CDR2 reads YFSETQ. J lost 15 bases, V lost 2 bases, and 7 bases had no gene match. DNA of the CDR3: TGCGCCAGCAGCTTATTGACTAGCGGGGATACGTTCTTC. Protein product: CASSLLTSGDTFF.

The gene calls are TRBV27 and TRBJ2-4; 9 bases are a match to TRBD1. The length of the CDR3 is 13 residues. After removal of 8 bases from V and 8 bases from J, the junction contained 7 bases not matched to a gene. Germline CDR1 and CDR2: MNHEY and SMNVEV (reference sequence). The CDR3 sequence: CASGPGQGYIQYF. The CDR3 DNA follows: TGTGCCAGCGGGCCGGGACAGGGTTACATTCAGTACTTC.

The J gene is TRBJ1-1, the V gene TRBV15, with D possibly TRBD1 on 5 matching bases. From germline, CDR1 is LNHNV and CDR2 YYDKDF (reference sequence). V dropped 0 bases and J dropped 5 bases, with 10 bases sitting between them. The length of the CDR3 is 14 residues. For the CDR3, the DNA is TGTGCCACCAGCAGAGATCAGGGTTGGACTGAAGCTTTCTTT. The encoded protein is CATSRDQGWTEAFF. Complete variable domain (other parts from reference TRBV15 and TRBJ1-1): DAMVIQNPRYQVTQFGKPVTLSCSQTLNHNVMYWYQQKSSQAPKLLFHYYDKDFNNEADTPDNFQSRRPNTSFCFLDIRSPGLGDTAMYLCATSRDQGWTEAFFGQGTRLTVV.

The chain employs TRBV7-2 and TRBJ2-7; TRBD2 matches at 7 bases. V gave up 3 bases and J gave up 0 bases; unmatched junction bases: 5. The CDR3 has 15 residues. The V gene's germline CDR1 is SGHTA and CDR2 FQGNSA. As DNA, the CDR3 is TGTGCCAGCAGCTTGTGGCGGGAGATCTCCTACGAGCAGTACTTC. This codes for CASSLWREISYEQYF.

The chain uses TRBV28 and TRBJ2-2, with unresolved D. The V and J ends lost 3 bases and 2 bases respectively, with 4 bases between them. There are 13 residues in the CDR3. Per the germline V gene, CDR1 is MDHEN and CDR2 is SYDVKM. The CDR3 DNA follows: TGTGCCAGCAGTTTCAGTAACACCGGGGAGCTGTTTTTT. It encodes CASSFSNTGELFF.

The chain has TRBV5-4 and TRBJ2-7; D possibly corresponds to TRBD1 (6 bases). Germline V gives CDR1 SGHNT, CDR2 YYREEE (reference sequence). This CDR3 spans 14 amino acids. Trimming took 5 bases from V and 1 from J, leaving 13 bases between them. DNA of the CDR3: TGTGCCAGCAGTTCCTCCGGGACATCCTACGAGCAGTACTTC. Its protein is CASSSSGTSYEQYF.

The chain combines TRBV4-1 with TRBJ1-1; D may be TRBD1 (5 bases). CDR3 length equals 15 residues. Trimming cost V 2 bases and J 1 base, with 11 bases left between them. The V gene's germline CDR1 is MGHRA and CDR2 YSYEKL. The CDR3 DNA reads as TGCGCCAGCAGCCAAACTAGAGGACAGAACACTGAAGCTTTCTTT. Its translation: CASSQTRGQNTEAFF.

The chain combines TRBV27 with TRBJ1-2; D is unclear. V lost 6 bases and J 8 bases, leaving 16 bases between the germline ends. The CDR3 runs to 13 residues. The germline CDR1 and CDR2 sequences are MNHEY and SMNVEV (reference sequence). The CDR3 spells CASSLGNGEGYTF. In DNA, the CDR3 is TGTGCCAGCAGCCTAGGTAATGGGGAAGGCTACACCTTC.

The chain uses TRBV2 and TRBJ2-5; 11 positions match TRBD2. V was pared by 8 bases and J by 2 bases, with 4 bases of the junction left unmatched. The CDR3 runs to 14 residues. CDR1 SNHLY and CDR2 FYNNEI come from the germline V gene. The CDR3 sequence is CASGRTSGQETQYF. The CDR3 DNA sequence: TGTGCCAGCGGCCGGACTAGCGGGCAAGAGACCCAGTACTTC.

This sequence joins TRBV7-9 and TRBJ2-1; no clear D gene. Germline V gene data show CDR1 as SEHNR and CDR2 as FQNEAQ (reference sequence). The V gene lost 5 bases and the J gene lost 0 bases, with 11 bases spanning the gap. The CDR3 is made up of 15 amino acids. The CDR3 DNA follows: TGTGCCAGCAGCACTGTTGGAGACTCCTACAATGAGCAGTTCTTC. This sequence encodes CASSTVGDSYNEQFF.

The chain combines TRBV5-6 with TRBJ2-7, with TRBD2 identical over 8 bases. V dropped 2 bases and J dropped 1; count of bases not matched to a gene: 2. The germline CDR1 and CDR2 sequences are SGHDT and YYEEEE. The CDR3 sequence is 14 residues long. DNA for the CDR3: TGTGCCAGCAGCTTCGGGACTAGTTCCTACGAGCAGTACTTC. Its translation is CASSFGTSSYEQYF. The entire variable domain, with the rest obtained from reference TRBV5-6 and TRBJ2-7, is as follows: DAGVTQSPTHLIKTRGQQVTLRCSPKSGHDTVSWYQQALGQGPQFIFQYYEEEERQRGNFPDRFSGHQFPNYSSELNVNALLLGDSALYLCASSFGTSSYEQYFGPGTRLTVT.

The J gene is TRBJ2-5, the V gene TRBV7-9; D might be TRBD1 (5 bases). The germline V gene encodes CDR1 SEHNR and CDR2 FQNEAQ (reference sequence). Deletions cut 5 bases from V and 0 bases from J, with 13 bases between. This CDR3 has 15 amino acids. The CDR3 DNA reads as TGTGCCAGCAGCCCACTGACAGCGTACCAAGAGACCCAGTACTTC. This codes for CASSPLTAYQETQYF.